This TCR beta chain was sequenced in a study of human T cells and chemical hapten exposure. Study-level points and caveats: In comparison with controls, expanded TCRs gave rise to a significantly larger number of large CDR3 similarity clusters.

For the library, individual cDNA molecules each received unique molecular identifiers. TCRdb reprocessed the RACE reads via MiXCR and lists one record per CDR3 protein. Of around 330,000 distinct CDR3 sequences in the sample, around 5.5% are singletons; the top ten hold around 8.8%. This clonotype has just a few counts. Its antigen remains unidentified. Germline CDR1 and CDR2: MNHNS and SASEGT. Trimming cost V 10 bases and J 6 bases, with 19 bases left between them. This CDR3 spans 13 amino acids. Time point meaning: pre-sensitization, week 0. The sample's treatment: therapeutic diphenylcyclopropenone sensitization with weekly scalp DPC.

The origin of this receptor is a woman younger than 30 with alopecia areata. Some clones in this sample may be carry-over from other donors' samples. Specimen: whole blood, collected in connection with sensitization to the hapten diphenylcyclopropenone (DPC). V gene TRBV6-1 combines with J gene TRBJ2-7; TRBD1 might be the D (6 bases). The CDR3 loop reads CATANSQGGEQYF. CDR3 coding DNA: TGTGCCACCGCGAACTCACAGGGTGGCGAGCAGTACTTC.